One sample yielded the 27 T cell receptor beta chains listed below, sequenced in a study of PD-L1 blockade in urothelial cancer. The protocol was immunoSEQ multiplex PCR, while the TCRdb copy is restricted to in-frame clones and leaves out a portion. Of 95,000 to 100,000 clones listed, 87% are singletons. The sample's time point: pretreatment peripheral blood. This specimen was PBMCs, taken around atezolizumab (anti-PD-L1) treatment. The receptors originated from a man in his 60s with urothelial cancer.

This chain uses TRBV5-1 with TRBJ1-2; TRBD1 might be the D (5 bases). There are 13 residues in the CDR3. Trimming took 0 bases from V and 13 from J, leaving 16 bases between them. The germline gives CDR1 SGHRS, CDR2 YFSETQ. This chain's CDR3 is CASSLVLGEGLTF. Here the CDR3 DNA reads TGCGCCAGCAGCTTGGTATTAGGGGAAGGCCTCACCTTC.

V usage is TRBV4-1 and J usage is TRBJ2-1, with 7 bases that match TRBD1. This CDR3 comprises 16 residues. The J segment lost 6 bases and the V segment lost 0 bases, leaving 8 bases of the junction unmatched. CDR1 is MGHRA, CDR2 YSYEKL, per germline. The CDR3 protein is CASSQERQGVFNEQFF. As DNA, the CDR3 is TGCGCCAGCAGCCAAGAAAGGCAGGGGGTGTTCAATGAGCAGTTCTTC.

V and J are TRBV7-2 and TRBJ1-5; D gene ambiguous. The length of the CDR3 is 15 residues. The V and J ends lost 5 bases and 2 bases respectively, with 13 bases between them. Germline CDR1 reads SGHTA; CDR2 reads FQGNSA. The chain's CDR3 is CASSLISGGNQPQHF. Written as DNA, the CDR3 is TGTGCCAGCAGCCTTATTTCCGGGGGCAATCAGCCCCAGCATTTT.

The chain carries TRBV5-1 and TRBJ1-4; 11 bases map to TRBD1. The CDR3 is 17 residues long. The trim removed 1 base at V and 4 bases at J, leaving 6 bases unmatched. Germline CDR1 SGHRS, CDR2 YFSETQ. The CDR3 sequence is CASSLYGQGASNEKLFF. The CDR3, as DNA: TGCGCCAGCAGCTTGTACGGACAGGGGGCCAGTAATGAAAAACTGTTTTTT. The whole variable domain, remainder taken from reference TRBV5-1 and TRBJ1-4, is KAGVTQTPRYLIKTRGQQVTLSCSPISGHRSVSWYQQTPGQGLQFLFEYFSETQRNKGNFPGRFSGRQFSNSRSEMNVSTLELGDSALYLCASSLYGQGASNEKLFFGSGTQLSVL.

The V call is TRBV10-3, the J call TRBJ2-7; 11 bases align to TRBD2. The V segment lost 10 bases and the J segment 6 bases; nucleotides outside the gene matches: 8. Germline V gives CDR1 ENHRY, CDR2 SYGVKD. The CDR3 loop spans 13 amino acids. CDR3 in DNA: TGTGCCACCGGGACTAGCGGACCTATCGAGCAGTACTTC. Amino acid sequence: CATGTSGPIEQYF.

V gene TRBV5-1 combines with J gene TRBJ2-1; D is possibly TRBD2 (6 bases). This CDR3 has 10 residues. V lost 8 bases, J lost 6 bases, and 6 bases lay in between. Germline V gene lookup returns CDR1 SGHRS and CDR2 YFSETQ. This CDR3 is CAREGNEQFF. The CDR3 DNA reads as TGCGCCAGGGAGGGCAATGAGCAGTTCTTC.

The chain uses TRBV18 and TRBJ1-1, with 7 nucleotides matching TRBD1. CDR1 is KGHSH, CDR2 LQKENI, per germline. Trimming removed 6 bases from V and 5 bases from J; junction bases left unmatched: 9. The CDR3 covers 14 residues. CDR3 residues: CASSPGQITTEAFF. CDR3 in DNA: TGTGCCAGCTCCCCGGGACAGATCACAACTGAAGCTTTCTTT.

The V call is TRBV5-1, the J call TRBJ2-6; 8 bases agree with TRBD2. The germline CDR1 and CDR2 sequences are SGHRS and YFSETQ. The junction had 5 bases not matched to a gene; V was cut back by 4 bases and J by 2 bases. There are 16 residues in the CDR3. The CDR3 protein is CASSPGGGPGANVLTF. CDR3 coding DNA: TGCGCCAGCAGCCCGGGGGGGGGCCCTGGGGCCAACGTCCTGACTTTC.

The DNA of the CDR3 is TGTGCCAGCAGTCCTCATGACAGGGGGCGGTTGTATTTT. Protein: CASSPHDRGRLYF. This sequence joins TRBV28 and TRBJ2-3, with TRBD1 matching 10 bases. Germline V gives CDR1 MDHEN, CDR2 SYDVKM. The CDR3 totals 13 residues. The V and J ends lost 5 bases and 14 bases, in that order; junction bases with no gene match: 10.

The chain links TRBV18 to TRBJ1-2; 10 nucleotides match TRBD1. The V segment lost 6 bases and the J segment 3 bases; nucleotides outside the gene matches: 7. The CDR3 covers 15 residues. Germline CDR1 is KGHSH and CDR2 is LQKENI. The CDR3 is CASSPRDRGDYGYTF. In DNA form, the CDR3 reads TGTGCCAGCTCCCCTAGGGACAGGGGAGACTATGGCTACACCTTC.

The genes are TRBV7-2 and TRBJ2-1; possibly TRBD2 for D (6 bases). The CDR3 extends over 12 amino acids. The V gene lost 0 bases and the J gene lost 15 bases, with 12 bases spanning the gap. CDR1 SGHTA and CDR2 FQGNSA come from the germline V gene. The CDR3 sequence: CASSLATGRRFF. Here the CDR3 DNA reads TGTGCCAGCAGCTTAGCGACGGGGAGGCGGTTCTTC.

The chain uses TRBV6-1 and TRBJ2-5; 10 bases are a match to TRBD2. Germline V gene sequence: CDR1 MNHNS, CDR2 SASEGT. The CDR3 contains 13 residues. J gave up 5 bases and V 11 bases, and 8 bases lay outside the gene matches. CDR3 coding DNA: TGTGCCTCCGAGCGGGGGGGCTGGGAGACCCAGTACTTC. Translated: CASERGGWETQYF.

The chain uses TRBV21-1 and TRBJ2-1; TRBD2 is taken as the D call from the table, unchecked against the DNA. TRBV21-1 is assigned pseudogene status. This CDR3 spans 20 amino acids. CDR3 in amino acids: CASSAPCGLAGGPSYNEQFF. In nucleotides, the CDR3 is TGTGCCAGCAGCGCCCCCTGTGGACTAGCGGGGGGCCCATCCTACAATGAGCAGTTCTTC.

This rearrangement joins TRBV15 to TRBJ1-5; TRBD1 is a possible D gene (5 bases). Trimming shortened V by 0 bases and J by 0 bases, and 9 bases separated the two germline ends. The V gene's germline CDR1 is LNHNV and CDR2 YYDKDF (reference sequence). This CDR3 comprises 16 residues. CDR3 DNA sequence: TGTGCCACCAGCAGAGACGGGGGGAATAGCAATCAGCCCCAGCATTTT. Translation gives CATSRDGGNSNQPQHF.

The chain carries TRBV6-6 and TRBJ1-1; D gene unclear. CDR1 is MNHNY, CDR2 SVGAGI, per germline (reference sequence). The CDR3 runs to 16 residues. The V gene lost 7 bases and the J gene lost 0 bases, with 18 bases spanning the gap. CDR3 nucleotides: TGTGCCAGCACCGAAGGAGGAAATAATCTGAACACTGAAGCTTTCTTT. This sequence encodes CASTEGGNNLNTEAFF.

This chain joins TRBV7-2 and TRBJ1-2, with D possibly matching TRBD1 (6 bases). The CDR3 is 15 amino acids. V shed 2 bases and J shed 5 bases, with 15 bases lying between them. Germline V gives CDR1 SGHTA, CDR2 FQGNSA. CDR3 coding DNA: TGTGCCAGCAGCTTAATCCCACAGGGAGATTATGGCTACACCTTC. Amino acid sequence: CASSLIPQGDYGYTF.

The V call is TRBV10-3, the J call TRBJ2-2; D is perhaps TRBD1 (5 bases). The germline gives CDR1 ENHRY, CDR2 SYGVKD. Trimming cost V 7 bases and J 3 bases, with 9 bases left between them. The CDR3 is 13 residues long. The CDR3 DNA reads as TGTGCCATCACCAGGGCGGACACCGGGGAGCTGTTTTTT. Amino acid sequence: CAITRADTGELFF.

This clone appeared a single time. The chain employs TRBV28 and TRBJ2-5, with D perhaps TRBD1 (5 bases). The CDR3 is 13 residues long. The ends were cut back, 2 bases at V and 4 bases at J, with 8 bases in the middle. The germline V gene has CDR1 MDHEN and CDR2 SYDVKM. CDR3 residues: CASSLGASETQYF. In DNA form, the CDR3 reads TGTGCCAGCAGTTTAGGGGCCTCAGAGACCCAGTACTTC.

The CDR3 loop is CASSEAIANRAYEQYF. As DNA, the CDR3 is TGTGCCAGCAGTGAAGCGATTGCGAACCGTGCCTACGAGCAGTACTTC. J is TRBJ2-7 and V is TRBV6-1; the D is unclear. Per the germline V gene, CDR1 is MNHNS and CDR2 is SASEGT. V gave up 0 bases and J gave up 2 bases, with 14 bases separating them. The CDR3 runs to 16 residues.

The rearrangement links TRBV6-6 to TRBJ2-7; 10 bases agree with TRBD2. The V segment lost 2 bases and the J segment 6 bases; nucleotides outside the gene matches: 4. CDR1 and CDR2 (germline): MNHNY, SVGAGI (reference sequence). The length of the CDR3 is 14 residues. The CDR3 loop reads CASSYASGGIEQYF. As DNA, the CDR3 is TGTGCCAGCAGTTACGCTAGCGGGGGTATCGAGCAGTACTTC.

This chain joins TRBV18 and TRBJ1-5, with no clear D. The CDR3 length is 16 residues. Trimming took off 6 bases at V and 0 bases at J, with 15 bases between the two ends. Germline V gene data show CDR1 as KGHSH and CDR2 as LQKENI. This CDR3 reads CASSQDVVYSNQPQHF. The CDR3 region has the DNA TGTGCCAGCTCCCAGGATGTGGTTTATAGCAATCAGCCCCAGCATTTT.

This clone has only one observation. The chain is built from TRBV5-1 and TRBJ2-5, with TRBD2 matching 8 bases. Germline CDR1 is SGHRS and CDR2 is YFSETQ. The junction had 7 bases not matched to a gene; V was cut back by 7 bases and J by 2 bases. The CDR3 length is 14 residues. The CDR3 region has the DNA TGCGCCAGCGGTACCGTAGCGGGGCAAGAGACCCAGTACTTC. Encoded protein: CASGTVAGQETQYF.

The CDR3 protein is CASSPEEGGGSEKLFF. The CDR3 nucleotides read TGTGCCAGCAGCCCCGAAGAGGGAGGGGGGAGTGAAAAACTGTTTTTT. The chain employs TRBV4-2 and TRBJ1-4; D might be TRBD1 (6 bases). This CDR3 comprises 16 residues. The V gene lost 4 bases and the J gene lost 7 bases, with 19 bases spanning the gap. Germline CDR1 reads LGHNA; CDR2 reads YNFKEQ.

The table lists this clone with a count of one. Within the sample, other DNA sequences also encode this same CDR3. V is TRBV4-2 and J is TRBJ2-7; 8 bases are a match to TRBD1. V shed 4 bases, J shed 0 bases, and the junction held 2 bases outside the gene matches. CDR1 LGHNA and CDR2 YNFKEQ come from the germline V gene. This CDR3 contains 14 residues. The CDR3 is CASSLGTGSYEQYF. The CDR3 DNA sequence: TGTGCCAGCAGCCTGGGGACAGGCTCCTACGAGCAGTACTTC.

The chain couples TRBV7-2 to TRBJ2-1; TRBD1 might be the D (5 bases). CDR3 length: 16 residues. The V gene lost 7 bases and the J gene lost 4 bases, with 20 bases spanning the gap. Germline loops: CDR1 SGHTA, CDR2 FQGNSA. The CDR3 DNA is TGTGCCAGCACCCAAAATGAGGCAGGGCCGTACAATGAGCAGTTCTTC. Translation gives CASTQNEAGPYNEQFF.

J is TRBJ2-5 and V is TRBV28; TRBD2 aligns across 9 bases. Germline V gene sequence: CDR1 MDHEN, CDR2 SYDVKM. V dropped 0 bases and J dropped 4; count of bases not matched to a gene: 3. There are 15 residues in the CDR3. The CDR3 sequence is CASSLWREGLETQYF. CDR3 in DNA: TGTGCCAGCAGTTTATGGCGGGAGGGCCTAGAGACCCAGTACTTC.

This clone was counted once. The J gene is TRBJ1-3, the V gene TRBV7-3; D not certain. The CDR3 extends over 16 amino acids. Between the trimmed V and J ends, which lost 2 bases and 1 base, there was a span of 12 bases. Per germline, CDR1 SGHTA and CDR2 FQGTGA. The CDR3 reads CASSLHLGSSGNTIYF. The CDR3 DNA follows: TGTGCCAGCAGCTTACACCTAGGGAGTTCTGGAAACACCATATATTTT.